This T cell receptor beta chain emerged from a study of cytomegalovirus exposure and HLA in healthy donors (dated by TCRdb to 2017 to 2019). Looking at the study overall: An earlier analysis of about 530 of the donors reported 276 Gb of sequence data and around 120 million unique TCR beta sequences obtained from about 200 million T cells. An early release covering about 600 HLA-typed donors comprised about 300 gigabases of sequencing data and some 79 million unique TCR sequences. The genetic ancestry cluster associated with self-reported Caucasian donors included roughly four fifths of the roughly 400 genotyped donors. The study aimed to test whether signatures of past pathogen exposure could be identified by cataloging public T cell receptors. The study profiled the T cell repertoires of 500 to 800 subjects by immunosequencing and related them to cytomegalovirus serostatus. A separate validation cohort of 90 to 150 different subjects was used in addition to the roughly 720-subject first cohort. High-throughput TCR immunosequencing, statistical association of individual TCRs with disease status, and machine learning were combined to predict cytomegalovirus infection status. In a later analysis, previously published TCR beta repertoires from about 640 donors were re-analyzed and high-resolution HLA genotyping was added so that TCR occurrence patterns could be studied. In the later analysis, no new phenotypic data were used to find candidate immune exposures; instead, reliance was placed on TCR beta sequences and their occurrence across donors. An earlier analysis of 587 of the donors used high-throughput TCR beta sequencing to judge whether each TCR beta V gene segment behaved as functional or pseudogenic. Donor age, sex, ethnicity and CMV serostatus were compiled alongside the repertoire data. In a later genetic analysis, genome-wide SNP genotypes for about 65% of the 666 donors were used, and that subset was treated as a discovery cohort. All discovery cohort repertoires had been generated on a single sequencing platform. Class I and class II HLA loci were covered by the typing at four-digit resolution. Typing coverage differed by locus: A, B, C, DRB1 and DQB1 were typed in roughly 620-630 donors, DQA1 in 500 to 550, DPA1 in approximately 600, and DPB1 in approximately 450. Four or five DR-DQ haplotypes were handled as single units for association and clustering because linkage in the cohort was strong. Across some 400 genotyped donors of the cohort, an average of approximately 240,000 unique TCR beta nucleotide sequences per donor were sequenced, and 15% to 20% of those sequences were non-productive.

Based on the germline V gene, the CDR1 and CDR2 sequences are SGHRS and YFSETQ. Germline trimming: 2 bases from V, 6 bases from J; junction bases outside gene matches: 4. CDR3 length: 14 amino acids, cysteine to phenylalanine. Of all the DNA, just the CDR3 is kept, 42 bases in frame from base 1. Points on this clone: The clone's antigen remains unknown.

What the authors observed across the whole study: A later analysis found that HLA-associated TCR beta chains were more clonally expanded and had lower generation probabilities than equally common non-associated chains. A further reported finding was that TCR beta sequences accurately predicted the HLA-A and HLA-B alleles for most subjects in the first cohort. In a later analysis, most CMV-associated TCR beta chains were found to appear HLA-restricted, with HLA associations seemingly driven largely by CMV exposure. The cohort was sequenced for TCR beta chains only, and without alpha or paired-chain data the features that could be detected were limited. An association between a missense DCLRE1C variant and V-gene and J-gene trimming of TCR beta chains was found in a later genetic analysis and replicated in an independent cohort. Sequencing depth was assumed to be roughly uniform across donors in the presence/absence analyses, though that assumption may not hold. A later analysis found that TCR association rates varied across HLA loci, with DRB1 alleles showing the most associated TCRs and HLA-C alleles the fewest. A cluster of highly shared sequence variants was judged likely to represent a technical artifact of the sequencing pipeline. When HLA alleles, especially DR and DQ, strongly co-occurred, attributing TCR associations to individual alleles was difficult. While some public TCRs were present in many individuals, most TCR sequences turned up only very rarely across donors. It was suggested by the authors that the approach could potentially be generalized to other disease states and immunological phenotypes. The classifier was reported to diagnose cytomegalovirus status with high specificity and sensitivity in both the original and validation cohorts. HLA typing was unavailable for some donors at each locus, so association tests used only the typed subset. The study listed 170 or so TCR beta chains as associated with cytomegalovirus. Correlated functional status among segregating V segments might be attributable to linkage disequilibrium, but an unknown experimental factor could not be ruled out. Some IMGT-functional V segments, including TRBV6-2 and TRBV6-3, could not be distinguished by the 87-base-pair reads and were therefore excluded. A later analysis reported that several top co-occurrence clusters appeared linked to parvovirus B19, influenza, CMV and Epstein-Barr virus. For the cohort, immune exposure information was limited to CMV serostatus. An earlier analysis of around 500 of the donors showed that most TCR beta V segments appeared in productive rearrangements either about 87% or about 30% of the time, which broadly matched IMGT annotations. At a false discovery rate of 0.05, a later analysis linked 16,951 TCR beta sequences to specific HLA alleles. In vitro tests confirmed that a few of the cytomegalovirus-associated TCR beta chains recognize cytomegalovirus antigens. The earlier analysis of 587 of the donors excluded approximately 15 rarely observed V segments, including chromosome 9 orphons, because counts were too low. In a later genetic analysis, fewer N-insertions in productive TCRs were reported among donors in an Asian-associated ancestry cluster than the approximately 670-donor mean.

In total, roughly 670 healthy bone marrow donors made up the cohort. At the time of sampling, all cohort members were nominally healthy, though unrecorded immune exposures were likely present. The donor was CMV seronegative and was included in the group of a few hundred seronegative cohort members. Every donor gave a peripheral blood sample, and the peripheral blood mononuclear cells from that sample were used for TCR beta sequencing. Genomic DNA was extracted from the blood cell samples with the Qiagen DNeasy Blood Extraction Kit. The library relied on the immunoSEQ multiplex PCR assay. For the multiplex PCR, a mixture combining 60 forward primers for TCR Vbeta segments and 13 reverse primers for TCR Jbeta segments was used. A multiplex PCR assay on genomic DNA amplified the CDR3 region of rearranged TCR beta genes. On the Illumina HiSeq System, the amplified TCR beta libraries were sequenced as 87-base-pair reads. The source study handled its data this way. Across the 500 to 850 repertoires, a later analysis counted 60 million to 90 million unique TCR beta chains, roughly 11 million of which were shared by at least two donors. Raw reads were error-corrected and collapsed into unique sequences with a nearest-neighbor algorithm that merged closely related sequences to remove PCR and sequencing errors. To assign V, D and J gene segments, CDR3 sequences were aligned to IMGT reference sequences. Each retained sequence needed at least a six-nucleotide match to both a V gene segment and a J gene segment. A rearrangement counted as productive if the CDR3 had no stop codons and remained in frame with V and J, and every other rearrangement counted as non-productive. CDR3 was defined according to IMGT convention as the region running from the second conserved V-encoded cysteine to the conserved J-encoded phenylalanine. The earlier analysis of some 550 of the donors excluded any sequence lacking an unambiguous match to a single V gene segment. In an earlier analysis of 450 to 700 of the donors, V segments were called functional above 56.7% productive rearrangements and were called segregating when the between-donor standard deviation exceeded 5%. A statistical classification framework was developed to diagnose cytomegalovirus status using the catalog of TCR beta chain sequences. In a later analysis, V and J genes were assigned by comparing TCR nucleotide sequences against IMGT/GENE-DB human TR gene sequences. Using the TCRdist pipeline, a later analysis assigned CDR3 sequences along with most-parsimonious VDJ recombination scenarios. A later analysis defined each TCR beta chain by its CDR3 amino acid sequence plus V-gene family, and excluded reads lacking a unique V-gene family. As a way to deal with suspected cross-contamination and a sequencing artifact, a later analysis dropped 592 nucleotide sequences that were highly shared and had low generation probability. For each public chain, a later analysis derived a clonal expansion index from normalized ranks of inferred template counts within each repertoire. Generation probabilities in a later analysis came from a VDJ recombination model fitted to out-of-frame rearrangements, and those results were checked against IGoR. Hypergeometric tests were used in a later analysis to score TCR-TCR, TCR-HLA and TCR-CMV co-occurrence, with a repertoire-size bias correction applied to the TCR pairs. A later analysis estimated false discovery rates by permuting HLA or CMV assignments 20 times. In a later analysis, co-occurring TCRs were grouped with DBSCAN, and TCRdist sequence similarity was added when clustering was performed within HLA-allele-positive subsets. Co-occurrence clustering excluded repertoires with fewer than 30,000 or more than 120,000 public chains, plus five with anomalous nucleotide sharing. TCRdb provides this immuneACCESS table in a form limited to in-frame rearrangements. Some clones are lacking; in checked studies, under half of them reflect an unresolved V gene, and why the rest are absent is not known. The DNA gave D and trimming, while V, J and clone size come from that table. The sample's own table lists roughly 62,000 clones. The ten largest clones capture approximately 2.1% of the sample.

Rearrangement joined TRBV5-1 to TRBJ1-4; 7 bases in the middle match TRBD1. The sample taken for sequencing was PBMCs. The sequence was obtained from a woman aged 18-29 years in good health and CMV-seronegative. CDR3 region: CASSFRTGDEKLFF. Read as DNA, the sequence is TGCGCCAGCAGCTTCCGTACAGGGGATGAAAAACTGTTTTTT.